The rows below give T cell receptor beta chains drawn from one sample of a study of patients and donors after allogeneic stem cell transplantation. TCRdb called the RT-PCR reads again in MiXCR, with one record for every CDR3 protein. The sample includes about 160,000 distinct CDR3 sequences, about 32% of them seen just once. Material for sequencing was blood, either unsorted or a sorted T cell fraction (not recorded which). The receptors were sampled from a human donor who was either an allogeneic HSCT recipient or a stem cell or donor lymphocyte infusion donor (not recorded which). It is not recorded whose cells these are; they may come from a transplant donor. Each CDR3 is given with its conserved first and last residue. The D gene is left open where the match is weak. Part of the rows lack a size; the others show once, few, many or a class for expanded clones.

TRBV6-5	-	TRBJ2-7	-	TGTGCCAGCAGTTACTCCACGGGGAGACCCTACGAGCAGTACTTC	CASSYSTGRPYEQYF
TRBV15	many	TRBJ1-1	-	TGTGCCACCAGCAGAGTAGGGGGGGTTGGAGATGAAGCTTTCTTT	CATSRVGGVGDEAFF
TRBV12-3/TRBV12-4	few	TRBJ2-1	-	TGTGCCAGCAGTCCCTACCGGGACTCCCGGGGTGAGCAGTTCTTC	CASSPYRDSRGEQFF
TRBV9	-	TRBJ2-7	TRBD1	TGTGCCAGCAGCGTAGGTGCAGGGGGAGCGAGTTCCTACGAGCAGTACTTC	CASSVGAGGASSYEQYF
TRBV4-2	few	TRBJ1-5	TRBD1	TGTGCCAGCAGCCAGAGGGACAGATACAATCAGCCCCAGCATTTT	CASSQRDRYNQPQHF
TRBV24-1	few	TRBJ2-4	TRBD2	TGTGCCAGTGGCCCGGGACTAGCGGGAGAGAGCAAAAACATTCAGTACTTC	CASGPGLAGESKNIQYF
TRBV7-6	few	TRBJ1-1	-	TGTGCCAGCAGCTTCTCAGCCGGGGGCACTGAAGCTTTCTTT	CASSFSAGGTEAFF
TRBV12-3/TRBV12-4	-	TRBJ2-1	TRBD2	TGTGCCAGCAGTCCGGGACTAGCGATCTACAATGAGCAGTTCTTC	CASSPGLAIYNEQFF
TRBV6-6	few	TRBJ2-3	TRBD2	TGTGCCAGCAGTTACGGGCGGGAGCACGGAGATACGCAGTATTTT	CASSYGREHGDTQYF
TRBV20-1	-	TRBJ1-3	-	TGCAGTGCTAGAGATGGGCGAGCGGCTGGAAACACCATATATTTT	CSARDGRAAGNTIYF
TRBV4-3	few	TRBJ2-7	-	TGCGCCAGCAGCCAAGATTCCGGTGGCGGGGCAGCAGGGAGCTACGAGCAGTACTTC	CASSQDSGGGAAGSYEQYF
TRBV20-1	-	TRBJ2-7	-	TGCAGTGGAGGGGACACCTACGAGCAGTACTTC	CSGGDTYEQYF
TRBV11-2	few	TRBJ2-4	-	TGTGCCAGCAGCTTACGTCCAGGGTCCAACTCGGCCAAAAACATTCAGTACTTC	CASSLRPGSNSAKNIQYF
TRBV24-1	-	TRBJ2-1	-	TGTGCCACCAGTGATCCGGCAGGACAGCGTAAGCAGTTCTTC	CATSDPAGQRKQFF
TRBV20-1	-	TRBJ1-3	-	TGCAGTGCTAGGGGTGGGGGTTTCTCAGGAAACACCATATATTTT	CSARGGGFSGNTIYF
TRBV4-1	-	TRBJ2-5	-	TGCGCCAGCAGCCTCCCCTTCGACACCGGAACGGGCCAAGAGACCCAGTACTTC	CASSLPFDTGTGQETQYF
TRBV24-1	few	TRBJ1-5	TRBD1	TGTGCCACCAGTGATCTCTCAGGGGGCGGTCAGCCCCAGCATTTT	CATSDLSGGGQPQHF
TRBV27	few	TRBJ2-7	-	TGTGCCAGCAGTTTATCCGGGACGGCTACGGAGCAGTACTTC	CASSLSGTATEQYF
TRBV15	many	TRBJ1-5	-	TGTGCCACCAGCAGAGATAGGGGGGCGTATCAGCCCCAGCATTTT	CATSRDRGAYQPQHF
TRBV6-5	many	TRBJ1-1	-	TGTGCCAGCAGTAGGACTCTCAGGACTGAAGCTTTCTTT	CASSRTLRTEAFF
TRBV7-2	-	TRBJ2-3	TRBD2	TGTGCCAGCAGCTCCGGACTAGCGGGCCTTACAGATACGCAGTATTTT	CASSSGLAGLTDTQYF
TRBV12-3/TRBV12-4	-	TRBJ1-1	TRBD1	TGTGCCAGCAGTTTATACACAGGGGAGACTGAAGCTTTCTTT	CASSLYTGETEAFF
TRBV14	few	TRBJ1-2	TRBD1	TGTGCCAGCAGCCAAGGGGGCATGCCGGGGACAGGACTATTGGACTATGGCTACACCTTC	CASSQGGMPGTGLLDYGYTF
TRBV15	many	TRBJ2-7	TRBD1	TGTGCCACCAGCAGAGAAAATTGGCAGGGGGCCGGCGAGCAGTACTTC	CATSRENWQGAGEQYF
TRBV10-3	-	TRBJ1-6	-	TGTGCCATCAGTGAGTCGATTTGGGGTCCCCTCCACTTT	CAISESIWGPLHF
TRBV10-3	few	TRBJ1-3	TRBD1	TGTGCCACCTGGACAGGGAACTCTGGAAACACCATATATTTT	CATWTGNSGNTIYF
TRBV12-3/TRBV12-4	many	TRBJ1-2	TRBD1	TGTGCCAGCAGCCGACAGGGGAACTATGGCTACACCTTC	CASSRQGNYGYTF
TRBV30	-	TRBJ1-3	-	TGTGCCTGGAAGGTGGCGGGGGGAAACACCATATATTTT	CAWKVAGGNTIYF
TRBV7-3	-	TRBJ2-3	-	TGTGCCAGCAGCTTAACCCGGGACAAGGGGACAGATACGCAGTATTTT	CASSLTRDKGTDTQYF
TRBV6-5	many	TRBJ1-1	-	TGTGCCAGCAGTTACGCGGAAACGGGACGGCAGAACACTGAAGCTTTCTTT	CASSYAETGRQNTEAFF
TRBV9	many	TRBJ2-1	-	TGTGCCAGCAGCGTCGCACCCCGCGATGAGCAGTTCTTC	CASSVAPRDEQFF
TRBV5-1	-	TRBJ2-3	-	TGCGCCAGCAGCTTTGGGCAGGGGCCCACAGATACGCAGTATTTT	CASSFGQGPTDTQYF
TRBV10-3	many	TRBJ1-1	-	TGTGCCATCACCCCCGGGACTAAAACTGAAGCTTTCTTT	CAITPGTKTEAFF
TRBV12-3/TRBV12-4	-	TRBJ1-2	-	TGTGCCAGCAGTTACCAGGAAGGCTATGGCTACACCTTC	CASSYQEGYGYTF
TRBV16	-	TRBJ2-1	TRBD2	TGTGCCAGCAGCCCCCCGGGGGGGCGGAATGAGCAGTTCTTC	CASSPPGGRNEQFF
TRBV6-6	-	TRBJ2-1	TRBD2	TGTGCCAGCAGCCCCCAGGCGGGAGGGCCTGGTGAGCAGTTCTTC	CASSPQAGGPGEQFF
TRBV10-3	-	TRBJ2-3	-	TGTGCCATCAGTGAACCACTACCGGGACTCCCTAGCACAGATACGCAGTATTTT	CAISEPLPGLPSTDTQYF
TRBV20-1	-	TRBJ2-3	TRBD2	TGCAGTGCTAGCCCAGCGGGAGGCCGCGCAGATACGCAGTATTTT	CSASPAGGRADTQYF
TRBV3-1	-	TRBJ1-1	TRBD1	TGTGCCAGCAGCCTTTGGACAGGATATGAAGCTTTCTTT	CASSLWTGYEAFF
TRBV4-2	-	TRBJ2-7	-	TGTGCCAGCAGCCGGAGGGACTACGAGCAGTACTTC	CASSRRDYEQYF
TRBV20-1	-	TRBJ2-6	-	TGCAGTGCTAGAGGCACAGCTGGGGCCAACGTCCTGACTTTC	CSARGTAGANVLTF
TRBV11-2	-	TRBJ1-2	-	TGTGCCAGCAGCTTTCTCACTTCGTGGGGCTACACCTTC	CASSFLTSWGYTF
TRBV27	-	TRBJ2-7	-	TGTGCCAGCGGTAACTACGAGCAGTACTTC	CASGNYEQYF
TRBV25-1	few	TRBJ2-7	TRBD2	TGTGCCAGCAGTAGACTAGCGGGAGCCTACGAGCAGTACTTC	CASSRLAGAYEQYF
TRBV5-1	few	TRBJ2-2	TRBD1	TGCGCCAGCAGCTTAACAGGGGGCGTATATTCCGGGGAGCTGTTTTTT	CASSLTGGVYSGELFF
TRBV10-3	many	TRBJ2-7	-	TGTGCCATCAGTCTAAGCGAAGCCTACGAGCAGTACTTC	CAISLSEAYEQYF
TRBV6-5	-	TRBJ2-1	-	TGTGCCAGCAAGTCTAACTCCTACAATGAGCAGTTCTTC	CASKSNSYNEQFF
TRBV3-1	-	TRBJ2-6	-	TGTGCCAGCAGCCAAAGGAGCTCTGGGGCCAACGTCCTGACTTTC	CASSQRSSGANVLTF
TRBV11-2	-	TRBJ2-1	-	TGTGCCAGCAGCCACGCCTATGAGCAGTTCTTC	CASSHAYEQFF
TRBV24-1	-	TRBJ2-7	TRBD2	TGTGCCACCAGTGATTTGCGTTGGCTAGCGGGATTCCAAGAGCAGTACTTC	CATSDLRWLAGFQEQYF
TRBV5-8	-	TRBJ2-1	TRBD2	TGTGCCAGCAGCTTGGGGGGGACTAGCGGGACCAATGAGCAGTTCTTC	CASSLGGTSGTNEQFF
TRBV5-1	few	TRBJ1-5	-	TGCGCCAGCAGCTTGGGAATCAGCGGCAATCAGCCCCAGCATTTT	CASSLGISGNQPQHF
TRBV7-9	few	TRBJ2-3	-	TGTGCCAGCAGCCCCCCGGTGGACGCATTGATGGATACGCAGTATTTT	CASSPPVDALMDTQYF
TRBV24-1	-	TRBJ2-2	-	TGTGCCACCAGTGCCCGGTGGACCGGGGAGCTGTTTTTT	CATSARWTGELFF